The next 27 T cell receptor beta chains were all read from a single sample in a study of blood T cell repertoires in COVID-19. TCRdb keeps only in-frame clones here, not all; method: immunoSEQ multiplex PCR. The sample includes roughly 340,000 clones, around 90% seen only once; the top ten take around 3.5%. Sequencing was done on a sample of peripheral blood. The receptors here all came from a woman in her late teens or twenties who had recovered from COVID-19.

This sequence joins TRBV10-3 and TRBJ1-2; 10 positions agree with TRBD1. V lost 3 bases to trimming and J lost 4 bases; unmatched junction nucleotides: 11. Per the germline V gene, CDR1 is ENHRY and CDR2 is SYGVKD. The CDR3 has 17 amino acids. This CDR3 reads CAISEFRRDRGGYGYTF. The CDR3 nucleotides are TGTGCCATCAGTGAATTTAGGCGGGACAGGGGAGGCTATGGCTACACCTTC.

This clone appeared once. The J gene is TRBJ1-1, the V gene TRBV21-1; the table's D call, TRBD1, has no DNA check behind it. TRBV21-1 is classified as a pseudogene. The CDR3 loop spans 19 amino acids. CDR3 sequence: CASSGRWDRVLDMNTEAFF. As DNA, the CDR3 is TGTGCCAGCAGCGGGCGCTGGGACAGGGTTTTGGACATGAACACTGAAGCTTTCTTT.

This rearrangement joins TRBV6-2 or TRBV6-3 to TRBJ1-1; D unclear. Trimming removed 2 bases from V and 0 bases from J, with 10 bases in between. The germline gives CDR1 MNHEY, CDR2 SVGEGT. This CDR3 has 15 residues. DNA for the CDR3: TGTGCCAGCAGTTACCATCGTGGCATGAACACTGAAGCTTTCTTT. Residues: CASSYHRGMNTEAFF.

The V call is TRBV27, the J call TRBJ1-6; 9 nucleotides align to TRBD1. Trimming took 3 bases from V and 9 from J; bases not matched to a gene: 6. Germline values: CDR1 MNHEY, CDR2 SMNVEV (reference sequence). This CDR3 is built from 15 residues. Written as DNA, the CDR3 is TGTGCCAGCAGTTTCTTTGGGACAGGGCCTTCACCCCTCCACTTT. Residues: CASSFFGTGPSPLHF.

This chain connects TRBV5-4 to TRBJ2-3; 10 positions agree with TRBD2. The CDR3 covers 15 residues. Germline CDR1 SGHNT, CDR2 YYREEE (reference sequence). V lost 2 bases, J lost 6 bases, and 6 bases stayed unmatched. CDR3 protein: CASSLSGRAPDTQYF. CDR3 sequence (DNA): TGTGCCAGCAGCTTAAGCGGGAGGGCCCCCGATACGCAGTATTTT. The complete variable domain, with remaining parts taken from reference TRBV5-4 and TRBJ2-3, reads ETGVTQSPTHLIKTRGQQVTLRCSSQSGHNTVSWYQQALGQGPQFIFQYYREEENGRGNFPPRFSGLQFPNYSSELNVNALELDDSALYLCASSLSGRAPDTQYFGPGTRLTVL.

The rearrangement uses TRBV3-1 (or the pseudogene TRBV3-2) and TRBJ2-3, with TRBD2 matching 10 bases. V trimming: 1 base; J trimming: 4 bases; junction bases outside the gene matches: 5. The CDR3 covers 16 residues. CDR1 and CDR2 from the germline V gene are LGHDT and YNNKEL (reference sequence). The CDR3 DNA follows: TGTGCCAGCAGCCAAGTCCCTAGCGGGAGCGCAGATACGCAGTATTTT. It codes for CASSQVPSGSADTQYF.

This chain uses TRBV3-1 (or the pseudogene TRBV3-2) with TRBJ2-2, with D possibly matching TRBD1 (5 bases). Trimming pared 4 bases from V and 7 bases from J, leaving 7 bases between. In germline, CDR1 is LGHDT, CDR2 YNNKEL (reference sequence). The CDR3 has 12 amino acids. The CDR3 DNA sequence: TGTGCCAGCAGCCGAAGGGGCGGGGAGCTGTTTTTT. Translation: CASSRRGGELFF.

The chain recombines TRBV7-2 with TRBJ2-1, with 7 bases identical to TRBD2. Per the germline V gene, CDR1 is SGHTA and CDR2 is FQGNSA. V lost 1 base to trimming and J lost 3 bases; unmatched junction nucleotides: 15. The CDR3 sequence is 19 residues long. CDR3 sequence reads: CASSLDLLRTSWGYNEQFF. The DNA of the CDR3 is TGTGCCAGCAGCTTAGATCTTCTCCGGACTAGTTGGGGCTACAATGAGCAGTTCTTC.

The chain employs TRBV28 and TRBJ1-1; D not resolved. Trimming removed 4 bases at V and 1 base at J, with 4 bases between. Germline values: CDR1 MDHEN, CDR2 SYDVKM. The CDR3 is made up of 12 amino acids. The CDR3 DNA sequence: TGTGCCAGCAGTTACGGGAACACTGAAGCTTTCTTT. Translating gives CASSYGNTEAFF.

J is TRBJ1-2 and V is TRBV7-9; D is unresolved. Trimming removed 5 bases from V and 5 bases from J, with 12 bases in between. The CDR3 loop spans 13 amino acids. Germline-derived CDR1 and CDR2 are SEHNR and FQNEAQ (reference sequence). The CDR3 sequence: CASSPFLEYGYTF. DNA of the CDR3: TGTGCCAGCAGCCCCTTCCTCGAGTATGGCTACACCTTC.

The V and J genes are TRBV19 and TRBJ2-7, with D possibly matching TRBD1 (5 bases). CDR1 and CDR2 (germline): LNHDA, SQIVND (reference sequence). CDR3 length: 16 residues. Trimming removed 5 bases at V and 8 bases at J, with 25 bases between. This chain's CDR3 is CASSGGMTVALYKQYV. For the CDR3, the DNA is TGTGCCAGTAGTGGTGGGATGACAGTAGCCCTATATAAGCAGTACGTC.

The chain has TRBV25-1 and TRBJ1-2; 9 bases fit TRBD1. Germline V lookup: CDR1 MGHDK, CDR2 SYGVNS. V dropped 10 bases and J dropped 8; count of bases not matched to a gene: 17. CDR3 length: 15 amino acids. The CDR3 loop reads CATGTGFGGGGGYTF. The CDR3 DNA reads TGTGCCACCGGGACAGGGTTCGGTGGCGGTGGCGGCTACACCTTC.

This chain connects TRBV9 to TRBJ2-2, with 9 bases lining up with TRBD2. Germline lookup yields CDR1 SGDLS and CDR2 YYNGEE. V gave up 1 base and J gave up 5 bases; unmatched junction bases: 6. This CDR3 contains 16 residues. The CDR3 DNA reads TGTGCCAGCAGCGTATTAGGCGGGAGGGTGACCGGGGAGCTGTTTTTT. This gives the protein CASSVLGGRVTGELFF.

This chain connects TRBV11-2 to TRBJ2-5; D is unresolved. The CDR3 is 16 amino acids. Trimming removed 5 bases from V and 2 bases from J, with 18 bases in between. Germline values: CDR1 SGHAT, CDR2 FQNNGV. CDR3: CASSTDGTALQETQYF. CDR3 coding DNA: TGTGCCAGCAGCACAGACGGCACAGCCCTACAAGAGACCCAGTACTTC.

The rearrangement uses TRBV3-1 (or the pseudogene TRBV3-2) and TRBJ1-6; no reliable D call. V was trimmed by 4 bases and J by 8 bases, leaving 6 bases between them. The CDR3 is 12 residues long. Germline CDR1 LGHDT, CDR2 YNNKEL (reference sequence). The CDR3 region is CASSPRDSPLHF. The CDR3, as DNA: TGTGCCAGCAGCCCTCGGGATTCACCCCTCCACTTT.

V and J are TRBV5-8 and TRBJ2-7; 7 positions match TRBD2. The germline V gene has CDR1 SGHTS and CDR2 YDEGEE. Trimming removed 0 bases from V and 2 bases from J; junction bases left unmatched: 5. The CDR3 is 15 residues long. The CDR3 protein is CASSLGQGLTYEQYV. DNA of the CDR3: TGTGCCAGCAGCTTGGGTCAGGGACTAACCTACGAGCAGTACGTC.

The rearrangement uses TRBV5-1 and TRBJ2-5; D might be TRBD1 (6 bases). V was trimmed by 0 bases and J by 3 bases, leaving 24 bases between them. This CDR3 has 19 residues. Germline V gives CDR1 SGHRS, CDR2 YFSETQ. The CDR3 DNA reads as TGCGCCAGCAGCTTGGGAACAGGGACAAGTTATAAACGCAAAGAGACCCAGTACTTC. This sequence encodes CASSLGTGTSYKRKETQYF.

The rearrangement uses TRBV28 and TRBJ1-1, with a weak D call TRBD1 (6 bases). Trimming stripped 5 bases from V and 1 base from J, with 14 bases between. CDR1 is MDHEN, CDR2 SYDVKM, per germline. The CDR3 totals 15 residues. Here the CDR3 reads CASSPKGGANTEAFF. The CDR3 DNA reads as TGTGCCAGCAGTCCGAAGGGGGGGGCGAACACTGAAGCTTTCTTT.

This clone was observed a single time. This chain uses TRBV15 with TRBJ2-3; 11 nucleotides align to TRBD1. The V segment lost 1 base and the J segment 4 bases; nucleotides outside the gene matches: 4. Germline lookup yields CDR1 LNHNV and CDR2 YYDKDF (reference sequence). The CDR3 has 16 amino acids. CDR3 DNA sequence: TGTGCCACCAGCAGAGGGACAGGGGGCGAATCAGATACGCAGTATTTT. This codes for CATSRGTGGESDTQYF. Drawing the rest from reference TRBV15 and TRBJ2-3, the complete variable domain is DAMVIQNPRYQVTQFGKPVTLSCSQTLNHNVMYWYQQKSSQAPKLLFHYYDKDFNNEADTPDNFQSRRPNTSFCFLDIRSPGLGDTAMYLCATSRGTGGESDTQYFGPGTRLTVL.

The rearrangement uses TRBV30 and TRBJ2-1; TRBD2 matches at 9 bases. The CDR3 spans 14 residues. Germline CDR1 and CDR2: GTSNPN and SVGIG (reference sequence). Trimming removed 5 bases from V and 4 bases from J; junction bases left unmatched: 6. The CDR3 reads CAWWSSGKYNEQFF. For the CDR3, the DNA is TGTGCCTGGTGGTCTAGCGGGAAGTACAATGAGCAGTTCTTC.

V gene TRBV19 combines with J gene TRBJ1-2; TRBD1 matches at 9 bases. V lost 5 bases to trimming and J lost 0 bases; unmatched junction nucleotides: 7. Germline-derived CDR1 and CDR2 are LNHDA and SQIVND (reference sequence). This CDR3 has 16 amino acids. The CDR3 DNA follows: TGTGCCAGTAGTCCGGACAGGGGTTTTTCTAACTATGGCTACACCTTC. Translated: CASSPDRGFSNYGYTF.

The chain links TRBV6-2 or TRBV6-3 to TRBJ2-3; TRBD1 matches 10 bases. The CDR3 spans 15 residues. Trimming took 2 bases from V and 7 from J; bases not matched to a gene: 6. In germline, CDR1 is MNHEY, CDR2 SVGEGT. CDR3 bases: TGTGCCAGCAGTTACCCGACAGGGGGCATGAATACGCAGTATTTT. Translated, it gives CASSYPTGGMNTQYF.

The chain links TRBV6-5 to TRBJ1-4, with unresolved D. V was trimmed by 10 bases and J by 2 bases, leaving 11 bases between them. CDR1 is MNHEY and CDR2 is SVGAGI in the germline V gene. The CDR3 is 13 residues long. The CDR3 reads CATNRFTNEKLFF. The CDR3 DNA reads TGTGCCACCAACAGATTCACTAATGAAAAACTGTTTTTT.

Written as DNA, the CDR3 is TGTGCCAGCAGGACCGGGACTAGCGGAGAGCAGTTCTTC. Protein product: CASRTGTSGEQFF. This rearrangement joins TRBV2 to TRBJ2-1; 11 bases are shared with TRBD2. The CDR3 spans 13 residues. Germline CDR1 reads SNHLY; CDR2 reads FYNNEI. Trimming at V came to 6 bases and at J to 10 bases, leaving 5 bases not matched to a gene.

CDR3 sequence reads: CASSRGSYNEQFF. CDR3 sequence (DNA): TGTGCCAGCAGTCGGGGCTCCTACAATGAGCAGTTCTTC. The chain recombines TRBV6-5 with TRBJ2-1, with D perhaps TRBD2 (5 bases). Trimming stripped 5 bases from V and 0 bases from J, with 5 bases between. Germline assignment: CDR1 MNHEY and CDR2 SVGAGI. CDR3 length equals 13 residues.

CDR3 bases: TGTGCCAGCAGTTACCCGGAGAAAAGCAATCAGCCCCAGCATTTT. Amino acids: CASSYPEKSNQPQHF. The chain joins TRBV6-5 to TRBJ1-5, with no clear D. Trimming cost V 2 bases and J 1 base, with 9 bases left between them. This CDR3 is 15 amino acids long. Per germline, CDR1 MNHEY and CDR2 SVGAGI.

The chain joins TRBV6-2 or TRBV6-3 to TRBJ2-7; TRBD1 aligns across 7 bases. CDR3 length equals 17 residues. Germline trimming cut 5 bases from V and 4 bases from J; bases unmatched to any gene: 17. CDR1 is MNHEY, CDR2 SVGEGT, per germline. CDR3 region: CASSAKPPGQIVYEQYV. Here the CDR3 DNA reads TGTGCCAGCAGTGCCAAACCACCGGGACAGATAGTTTACGAGCAGTACGTC.